The 3 T cell receptor beta chains listed next were all sequenced from one sample in a study of T-cell memory formation after mild COVID-19. Each CDR3 protein gets one entry after TCRdb re-called the 5' RACE reads with MiXCR. Of 430,000 or so distinct CDR3 sequences in the sample, roughly 25% were seen once. Sequenced material: PBMCs or a T cell subset sorted from them (not recorded which). The receptors were sampled from an adult woman who had mild COVID-19 (a few samples of this study predate the infection). Cell type and time point are not known.

This clonotype was seen only a few times. This chain links TRBV29-1 with TRBJ2-1; TRBD2 matches at 15 bases. The CDR3 spans 16 residues. CDR1 and CDR2 from the germline V gene are SQVTM and ANQGSEA. V lost 2 bases and J lost 13; bases outside the gene matches: 12. The CDR3 sequence is CSVENSFGTSGGPQFF. The CDR3 nucleotides are TGCAGCGTTGAAAATTCGTTCGGGACTAGCGGGGGGCCCCAGTTCTTC.

This clonotype was observed a handful of times. The CDR3 here is CASSASVNTGELFF. CDR3 nucleotide sequence: TGTGCCAGCAGTGCTAGCGTGAACACCGGGGAGCTGTTTTTT. V and J are TRBV12-3 or TRBV12-4 and TRBJ2-2, with D perhaps matching TRBD2 (6 bases). The CDR3 runs 14 residues. V was clipped by 5 bases and J by 1 base, with 8 bases between them.

This clonotype was detected only a few times. The V and J genes are TRBV12-3 or TRBV12-4 and TRBJ2-2, with 8 bases matching TRBD2. CDR3 length: 14 amino acids. V shed 7 bases and J 0 bases; nucleotides not matched to a gene: 1. The CDR3 protein is CASTAGANTGELFF. CDR3 DNA: TGTGCCAGCACAGCGGGGGCGAACACCGGGGAGCTGTTTTTT.